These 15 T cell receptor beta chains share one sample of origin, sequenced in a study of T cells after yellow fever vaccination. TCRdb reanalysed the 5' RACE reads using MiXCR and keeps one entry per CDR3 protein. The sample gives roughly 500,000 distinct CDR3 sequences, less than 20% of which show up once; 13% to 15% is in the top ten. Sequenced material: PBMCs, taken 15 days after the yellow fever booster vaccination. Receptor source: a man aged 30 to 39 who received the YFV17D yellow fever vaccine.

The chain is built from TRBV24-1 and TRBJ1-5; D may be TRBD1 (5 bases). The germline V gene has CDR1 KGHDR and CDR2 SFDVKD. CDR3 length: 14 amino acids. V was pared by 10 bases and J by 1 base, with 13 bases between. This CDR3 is CATHRLGSNQPQHF. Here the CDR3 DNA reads TGTGCCACTCACAGGTTGGGGAGCAATCAGCCCCAGCATTTT.

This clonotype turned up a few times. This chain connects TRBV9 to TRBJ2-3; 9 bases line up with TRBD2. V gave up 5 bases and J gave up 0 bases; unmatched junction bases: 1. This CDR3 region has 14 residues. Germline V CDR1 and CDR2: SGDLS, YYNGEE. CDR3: CASRGLASTDTQYF. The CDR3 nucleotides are TGTGCCAGCAGGGGACTAGCTAGCACAGATACGCAGTATTTT.

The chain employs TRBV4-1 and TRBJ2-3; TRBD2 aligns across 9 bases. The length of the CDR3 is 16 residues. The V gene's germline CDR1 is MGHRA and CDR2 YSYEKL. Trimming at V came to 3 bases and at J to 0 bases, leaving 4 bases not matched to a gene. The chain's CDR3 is CASSHSLAGSTDTQYF. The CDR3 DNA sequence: TGCGCCAGCAGCCATTCCCTAGCGGGAAGCACAGATACGCAGTATTTT.

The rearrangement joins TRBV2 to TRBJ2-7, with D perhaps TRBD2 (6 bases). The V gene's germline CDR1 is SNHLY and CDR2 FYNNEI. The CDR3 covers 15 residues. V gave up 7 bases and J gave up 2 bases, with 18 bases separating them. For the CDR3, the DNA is TGTGCCAGCACTTTAGCAGCGGGTCCCACCTACGAGCAGTACTTC. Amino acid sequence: CASTLAAGPTYEQYF.

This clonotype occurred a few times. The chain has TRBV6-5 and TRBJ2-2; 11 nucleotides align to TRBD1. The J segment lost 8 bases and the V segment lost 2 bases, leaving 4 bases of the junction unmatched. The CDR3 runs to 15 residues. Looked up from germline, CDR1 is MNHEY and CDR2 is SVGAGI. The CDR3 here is CASSYGTGGLGELFF. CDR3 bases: TGTGCCAGCAGTTACGGGACAGGGGGGTTGGGGGAGCTGTTTTTT.

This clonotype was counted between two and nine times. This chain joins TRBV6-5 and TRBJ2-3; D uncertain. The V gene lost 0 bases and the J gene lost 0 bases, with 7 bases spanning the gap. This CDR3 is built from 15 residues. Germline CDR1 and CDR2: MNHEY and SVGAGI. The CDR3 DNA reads TGTGCCAGCAGTTACTCCCCTTTTAGCACAGATACGCAGTATTTT. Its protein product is CASSYSPFSTDTQYF.

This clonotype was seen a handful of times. The CDR3 spells CASSLVSSGSYEQYF. CDR3 DNA: TGCGCCAGCAGCTTGGTTAGTAGCGGCTCCTACGAGCAGTACTTC. The chain is built from TRBV5-1 and TRBJ2-7, with a possible D match to TRBD2 (6 bases). In germline, CDR1 is SGHRS, CDR2 YFSETQ. The CDR3 loop spans 15 amino acids. Deletions cut 0 bases from V and 0 bases from J, with 10 bases between.

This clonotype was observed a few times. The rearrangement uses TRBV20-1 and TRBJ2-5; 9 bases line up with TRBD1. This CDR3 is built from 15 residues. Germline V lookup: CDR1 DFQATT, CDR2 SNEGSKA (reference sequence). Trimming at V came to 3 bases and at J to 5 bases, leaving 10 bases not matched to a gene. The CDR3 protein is CSASLTDRGRETQYF. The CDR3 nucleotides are TGCAGTGCTAGCCTGACGGACAGGGGACGGGAGACCCAGTACTTC.

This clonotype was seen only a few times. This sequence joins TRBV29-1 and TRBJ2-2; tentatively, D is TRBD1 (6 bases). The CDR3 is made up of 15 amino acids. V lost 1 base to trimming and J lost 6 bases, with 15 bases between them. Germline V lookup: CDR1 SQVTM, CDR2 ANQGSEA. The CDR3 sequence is CSVEGWGTPSGELFF. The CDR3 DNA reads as TGCAGCGTTGAAGGTTGGGGGACACCATCCGGGGAGCTGTTTTTT.

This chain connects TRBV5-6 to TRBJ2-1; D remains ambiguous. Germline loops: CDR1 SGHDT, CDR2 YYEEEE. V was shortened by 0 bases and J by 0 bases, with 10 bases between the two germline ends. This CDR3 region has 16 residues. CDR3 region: CASSLAVASSYNEQFF. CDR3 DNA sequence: TGTGCCAGCAGCTTGGCCGTTGCGAGCTCCTACAATGAGCAGTTCTTC.

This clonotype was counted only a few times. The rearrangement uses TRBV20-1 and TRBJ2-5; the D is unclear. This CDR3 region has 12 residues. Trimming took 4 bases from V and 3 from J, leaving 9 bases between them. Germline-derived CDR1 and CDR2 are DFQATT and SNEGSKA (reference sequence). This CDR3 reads CSANSGEETQYF. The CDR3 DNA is TGCAGTGCTAATTCCGGTGAAGAGACCCAGTACTTC.

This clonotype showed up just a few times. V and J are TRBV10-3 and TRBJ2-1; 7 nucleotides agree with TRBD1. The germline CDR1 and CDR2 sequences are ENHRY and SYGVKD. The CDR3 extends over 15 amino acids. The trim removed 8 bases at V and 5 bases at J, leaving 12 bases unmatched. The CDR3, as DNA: TGTGCCATCCTCGACCGGGACAGCAAAGACAATGAGCAGTTCTTC. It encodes CAILDRDSKDNEQFF.

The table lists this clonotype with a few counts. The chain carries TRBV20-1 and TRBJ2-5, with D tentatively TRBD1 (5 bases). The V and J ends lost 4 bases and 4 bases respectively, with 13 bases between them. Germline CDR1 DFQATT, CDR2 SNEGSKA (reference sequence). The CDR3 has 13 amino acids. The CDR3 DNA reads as TGCAGTGCTACCACGAAGGGGATAGAGACCCAGTACTTC. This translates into CSATTKGIETQYF.

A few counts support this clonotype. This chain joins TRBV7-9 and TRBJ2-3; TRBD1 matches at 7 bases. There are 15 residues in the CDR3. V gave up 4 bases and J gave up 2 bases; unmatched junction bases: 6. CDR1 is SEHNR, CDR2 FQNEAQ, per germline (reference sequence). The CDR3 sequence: CASSWRTGATDTQYF. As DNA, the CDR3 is TGTGCCAGCAGCTGGCGGACAGGAGCCACAGATACGCAGTATTTT.

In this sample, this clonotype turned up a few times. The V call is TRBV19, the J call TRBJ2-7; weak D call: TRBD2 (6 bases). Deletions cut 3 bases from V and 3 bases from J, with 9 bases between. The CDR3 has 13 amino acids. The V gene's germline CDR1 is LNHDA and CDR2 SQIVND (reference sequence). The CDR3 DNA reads TGTGCCAGTAGTATCCGGGAGAACTACGAGCAGTACTTC. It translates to CASSIRENYEQYF.